This TCR beta chain was sequenced during a study of blood T cells in healthy people across ages. Germline V lookup: CDR1 MNHEY, CDR2 SMNVEV (reference sequence). V lost 6 bases to trimming and J lost 11 bases, with 28 bases between them. CDR3 length equals 16 residues. This clonotype was found once. The use of a sample-barcoded 5' primer and a J-beta primer mix characterized a second PCR of roughly 6 to 11 cycles. TCRdb reprocessed the 5' RACE reads via MiXCR and lists one record per CDR3 protein. The sample holds some 1.4 million distinct CDR3 sequences, 42% seen once. The chain joins TRBV27 to TRBJ2-5; the D gene is possibly TRBD2 (5 bases). This receptor was identified in a woman between 18 and 29 years old in good health. The source material was blood. CDR3 amino acids: CASSASRSSGFSEQYF. The CDR3 region has the DNA TGTGCCAGCAGCGCCTCCAGATCCAGCGGCTTTAGTGAGCAGTACTTC.